What follows describes a single T cell receptor (beta chain). In the original workflow: Nucleated cell counts were estimated from reference gene primer amplification. TCRdb's copy holds only in-frame clones and misses some; the assay was immunoSEQ multiplex PCR. The V and J calls and clone size are taken from that table; D and trimming were inferred from the DNA. The sample carries about 280,000 clones, almost 85% recorded once. The sample belongs to a study of blood T cell repertoires in COVID-19. Overall study: The analysed material was cDNA or gDNA that came from T cells, B-cell-depleted T cells, or PBMCs.

The CDR3 has 16 residues. The TCR sequence derives from a man between 50 and 59 years old with active or convalescent COVID-19. The sample comprised peripheral blood. This sequence joins TRBV21-1 and TRBJ1-4; the table's D call, TRBD1, has no DNA check behind it. TRBV21-1 is a pseudogene segment. In DNA, the CDR3 is TGTGCCAGCATTATAGGATTAAACAGGGCAAATGAAAAACTGTTTTTT. This gives the protein CASIIGLNRANEKLFF.